The 5 T cell receptor beta chains below come from one sample, sequenced in a study of graft-versus-host responses after intestinal transplantation. Sequenced by immunoSEQ multiplex PCR; TCRdb stores in-frame clones only, minus some. This sample has tens of thousands of clones, with about 93% found just once. Here the sequenced sample was PBMCs, taken around 800 days after a first intestinal transplant, on the day of a second. These receptors were obtained from a human patient who received an intestinal transplant, so some T cells may come from the graft donor.

The chain couples TRBV9 to TRBJ2-3; D is unresolved. Trimming took 0 bases from V and 0 from J, leaving 5 bases between them. This CDR3 is built from 14 residues. The germline gives CDR1 SGDLS, CDR2 YYNGEE. The CDR3 sequence is CASSVEGSTDTQYF. Written as DNA, the CDR3 is TGTGCCAGCAGCGTAGAAGGTAGCACAGATACGCAGTATTTT.

The rearrangement uses TRBV28 and TRBJ2-3; no firm D call. The CDR3 has 13 amino acids. Per the germline V gene, CDR1 is MDHEN and CDR2 is SYDVKM. Trimming stripped 8 bases from V and 1 base from J, with 10 bases between. CDR3 in DNA: TGTGCCAGCGGCGGTGGAGGCACAGATACGCAGTATTTT. It codes for CASGGGGTDTQYF. Based on the CDR3 plus reference TRBV28 and TRBJ2-3, the full variable domain is DVKVTQSSRYLVKRTGEKVFLECVQDMDHENMFWYRQDPGLGLRLIYFSYDVKMKEKGDIPEGYSVSREKKERFSLILESASTNQTSMYLCASGGGGTDTQYFGPGTRLTVL.

V and J are TRBV6-6 and TRBJ2-7; weak D call: TRBD1 (5 bases). Germline V CDR1 and CDR2: MNHNY, SVGAGI (reference sequence). CDR3 length: 13 residues. Trimming removed 2 bases at V and 5 bases at J, with 10 bases between. This CDR3 is CASSYPSGHEQYF. The CDR3 region has the DNA TGTGCCAGCAGTTACCCATCAGGGCACGAGCAGTACTTC.

This clone was seen only a few times. The gene calls are TRBV4-1 and TRBJ1-3; D is perhaps TRBD1 (5 bases). V was trimmed by 0 bases and J by 3 bases, leaving 15 bases between them. There are 17 residues in the CDR3. Germline V lookup: CDR1 MGHRA, CDR2 YSYEKL. This CDR3 reads CASSQDGGKTYGNTIYF. CDR3 sequence (DNA): TGCGCCAGCAGCCAAGATGGGGGAAAGACGTATGGAAACACCATATATTTT.

The count of this clone is one. CDR3 residues: CASSLGSTSNQPQHF. CDR3 nucleotides: TGCGCCAGCAGCTTGGGCAGTACCAGCAATCAGCCCCAGCATTTT. The chain couples TRBV5-1 to TRBJ1-5; no clear D gene. Per the germline V gene, CDR1 is SGHRS and CDR2 is YFSETQ. The CDR3 length is 15 residues. V was clipped by 0 bases and J by 1 base, with 8 bases between them.